The 23 T cell receptor beta chains below come from one sample, sequenced in a study of early stage breast cancer tumors. The data were produced by immunoSEQ multiplex PCR, yet TCRdb's version contains in-frame clones alone and is incomplete. Altogether roughly 13,000 clones are present, 79% being singletons, with the ten largest covering roughly 7.2%. Sequencing was performed on normal breast tissue next to the tumor. The source is a person aged 45 to 60 with breast cancer.

This clone was found a few times. The rearrangement joins TRBV10-1 to TRBJ2-1; D not resolved. Trimming shortened V by 5 bases and J by 6 bases, and 11 bases separated the two germline ends. The germline V gene encodes CDR1 WNHNN and CDR2 SYGVQD (reference sequence). The CDR3 totals 13 residues. This chain's CDR3 is CASSPSVGNEQFF. Written as DNA, the CDR3 is TGCGCCAGCAGTCCCTCAGTGGGCAATGAGCAGTTCTTC.

J is TRBJ1-5 and V is TRBV27, with D perhaps matching TRBD1 (5 bases). From germline, CDR1 is MNHEY and CDR2 SMNVEV (reference sequence). V was pared by 3 bases and J by 5 bases, with 14 bases between. The CDR3 has 15 residues. For the CDR3, the DNA is TGTGCCAGCAGTTTGGGCGGCCAGGGTTATCAGCCCCAGCATTTT. Its protein is CASSLGGQGYQPQHF.

V is TRBV5-1 and J is TRBJ2-2; either TRBD1 or TRBD2 may supply D (5 bases each). The CDR3 has 14 amino acids. V lost 3 bases and J lost 6, with 12 bases in between. From germline, CDR1 is SGHRS and CDR2 YFSETQ. CDR3 protein: CASSSPPGPGELFF. The CDR3 bases are TGCGCCAGCAGCTCACCACCGGGACCCGGGGAGCTGTTTTTT.

The table lists this clone with a few counts. The rearrangement joins TRBV7-2 to TRBJ2-7; 7 nucleotides align to TRBD2. V was clipped by 2 bases and J by 3 bases; unmatched bases: 7. Germline CDR1 reads SGHTA; CDR2 reads FQGNSA. CDR3 length equals 15 residues. The CDR3 loop reads CASSLSAGPNYEQYF. The CDR3 nucleotides read TGTGCCAGCAGCTTATCAGCGGGGCCAAACTACGAGCAGTACTTC.

The rearrangement links TRBV2 to TRBJ1-3; D unclear. V lost 1 base, J lost 3 bases, and 4 bases lay in between. This CDR3 comprises 13 residues. Germline-derived CDR1 and CDR2 are SNHLY and FYNNEI. The CDR3, as DNA: TGTGCCAGCAGTGAAGGCTTTGGAAACACCATATATTTT. Its translation is CASSEGFGNTIYF.

The chain couples TRBV15 to TRBJ2-6, with a possible D match to TRBD1 (6 bases). V lost 0 bases to trimming and J lost 1 base, with 16 bases between them. The germline V gene encodes CDR1 LNHNV and CDR2 YYDKDF (reference sequence). CDR3 size: 19 residues. The DNA of the CDR3 is TGTGCCACCAGCAGAGATCCCGTGACAGGACGATCTGGGGCCAACGTCCTGACTTTC. Translation: CATSRDPVTGRSGANVLTF.

The rearrangement joins TRBV6-6 to TRBJ2-5; weak D call: TRBD2 (7 bases). The V gene's germline CDR1 is MNHNY and CDR2 SVGAGI (reference sequence). The CDR3 contains 15 residues. Trimming cost V 4 bases and J 5 bases, with 17 bases left between them. The CDR3 loop reads CASSLGGRARETQYF. CDR3 nucleotide sequence: TGTGCCAGCAGTTTAGGGGGGAGGGCCAGGGAGACCCAGTACTTC.

The chain has TRBV5-1 and TRBJ1-1, with D possibly being TRBD1 (5 bases). The V end was cut by 4 bases, the J end by 2 bases, with 15 bases between. This CDR3 contains 15 residues. CDR1 and CDR2 (germline): SGHRS, YFSETQ. The CDR3 DNA sequence: TGCGCCAGCAGCCTCGAGGGACTCATAAACACTGAAGCTTTCTTT. Translation: CASSLEGLINTEAFF. Using reference TRBV5-1 and TRBJ1-1 for the parts outside the CDR3, the full variable domain is KAGVTQTPRYLIKTRGQQVTLSCSPISGHRSVSWYQQTPGQGLQFLFEYFSETQRNKGNFPGRFSGRQFSNSRSEMNVSTLELGDSALYLCASSLEGLINTEAFFGQGTRLTVV.

The chain has TRBV19 and TRBJ1-5, with 8 bases lining up with TRBD1. The V gene end was trimmed by 4 bases and the J gene end by 1 base; junction bases not matched to a gene: 6. Germline V gene lookup returns CDR1 LNHDA and CDR2 SQIVND (reference sequence). The CDR3 extends over 16 amino acids. The CDR3 DNA is TGTGCCAGTAGTAAAGAACAGGGGGTCAGCAATCAGCCCCAGCATTTT. It specifies CASSKEQGVSNQPQHF.

The rearrangement links TRBV5-1 to TRBJ2-7; 8 nucleotides align to TRBD1. Germline V lookup: CDR1 SGHRS, CDR2 YFSETQ. The CDR3 has 13 residues. Germline trimming cut 4 bases from V and 7 bases from J; bases unmatched to any gene: 7. CDR3 protein: CASSAGQGWEQYF. CDR3 in DNA: TGCGCCAGCAGCGCCGGACAGGGCTGGGAGCAGTACTTC.

The chain carries TRBV28 and TRBJ2-2; D is undetermined. The ends were cut back, 6 bases at V and 6 bases at J, with 8 bases in the middle. CDR1 is MDHEN, CDR2 SYDVKM, per germline. The CDR3 length is 12 residues. CDR3 sequence (DNA): TGTGCCAGCAGCCCCATATCCGGGGAGCTGTTTTTT. It specifies CASSPISGELFF.

The gene calls are TRBV4-3 and TRBJ1-1; D might be TRBD1 (5 bases). The CDR3 consists of 15 residues. Germline CDR1 is LGHNA and CDR2 is YSLEER. The V end was cut by 6 bases, the J end by 3 bases, with 17 bases between. This chain's CDR3 is CASRSPRGADTEAFF. CDR3 nucleotides: TGCGCCAGCAGGTCCCCTCGTGGGGCGGACACTGAAGCTTTCTTT.

The genes are TRBV5-4 and TRBJ2-7, with D perhaps matching TRBD2 (6 bases). Trimming shortened V by 4 bases and J by 4 bases, and 12 bases separated the two germline ends. The CDR3 runs 13 residues. In germline, CDR1 is SGHNT, CDR2 YYREEE (reference sequence). In nucleotides, the CDR3 is TGTGCCAGCAGCAGCGGGCGTTTGTACGAGCAGTACTTC. Amino acid sequence: CASSSGRLYEQYF.

This clone appeared a few times. The chain links TRBV28 to TRBJ1-2, with TRBD1 as a possible D gene (5 bases). The CDR3 loop spans 11 amino acids. Per the germline V gene, CDR1 is MDHEN and CDR2 is SYDVKM. V lost 4 bases and J lost 8, with 8 bases in between. The CDR3 here is CASSSQGGYTF. The CDR3 coding sequence is TGTGCCAGCAGTTCCCAGGGCGGCTACACCTTC.

This chain uses TRBV7-2 with TRBJ2-7, with D perhaps matching TRBD1 (6 bases). The CDR3 extends over 12 amino acids. Germline V gene lookup returns CDR1 SGHTA and CDR2 FQGNSA. Trimming pared 5 bases from V and 6 bases from J, leaving 11 bases between. CDR3 sequence reads: CASSPTGIEQYF. CDR3 sequence (DNA): TGTGCCAGCAGCCCTACAGGGATCGAGCAGTACTTC.

This chain joins TRBV2 and TRBJ1-1, with D hard to call. This CDR3 has 10 residues. V was cut by 6 bases and J by 6 bases, with 5 bases left in between. Germline values: CDR1 SNHLY, CDR2 FYNNEI. In DNA form, the CDR3 reads TGTGCCAGCAGGCAGGCTGAAGCTTTCTTT. Its translation is CASRQAEAFF.

The chain combines TRBV11-2 with TRBJ1-2; D is unclear. This CDR3 is 12 amino acids long. V dropped 6 bases and J dropped 6 bases, with 11 bases sitting between them. Germline lookup yields CDR1 SGHAT and CDR2 FQNNGV. The CDR3 protein is CASRLLLDGYTF. CDR3 in DNA: TGTGCCAGCAGACTCCTTTTAGATGGCTACACCTTC.

The V call is TRBV30, the J call TRBJ1-2; D unclear. The CDR3 runs to 13 residues. V was pared by 0 bases and J by 8 bases, with 13 bases between. Germline assignment: CDR1 GTSNPN and CDR2 SVGIG (reference sequence). In DNA form, the CDR3 reads TGTGCCTGGAGTGTATTGGGCGGGTCAGGCTACACCTTC. Its protein product is CAWSVLGGSGYTF.

The chain employs TRBV5-6 and TRBJ2-2, with 8 bases identical to TRBD2. This CDR3 comprises 14 residues. The germline CDR1 and CDR2 sequences are SGHDT and YYEEEE. Trimming cost V 4 bases and J 4 bases; bases outside gene matches: 3. The CDR3 spells CASSPAGGTGELFF. For the CDR3, the DNA is TGTGCCAGCAGCCCGGCGGGGGGCACCGGGGAGCTGTTTTTT.

Relative to its sample, this clone is medium-sized (0.01 to 0.1%). The genes are TRBV2 and TRBJ1-3; a weak D match, TRBD1 (5 bases). From germline, CDR1 is SNHLY and CDR2 FYNNEI. Trimming removed 8 bases at V and 0 bases at J, with 20 bases between. CDR3 length: 17 residues. CDR3 amino acids: CASSQVGSPHSGNTIYF. The CDR3 DNA is TGTGCCAGCTCACAGGTGGGCAGCCCCCACTCTGGAAACACCATATATTTT.

The chain links TRBV6-5 to TRBJ2-1; no clear D. The V and J ends lost 8 bases and 9 bases respectively, with 11 bases between them. Per germline, CDR1 MNHEY and CDR2 SVGAGI. The CDR3 contains 11 residues. The CDR3 DNA follows: TGTGCCAGCGTGGCCGTAGGTGAGCAGTTCTTC. Amino acid sequence: CASVAVGEQFF.

This clone was counted between two and nine times. The gene calls are TRBV7-2 and TRBJ1-3, with D unresolved. Germline assignment: CDR1 SGHTA and CDR2 FQGNSA. The CDR3 runs to 15 residues. With 0 bases removed from V and 1 base from J, the gap between germline ends came to 7 bases. CDR3 amino acids: CASSLASPSGNTIYF. CDR3 bases: TGTGCCAGCAGCTTAGCGTCACCTTCTGGAAACACCATATATTTT. Together with reference TRBV7-2 and TRBJ1-3, the CDR3 gives the full variable domain: GAGVSQSPSNKVTEKGKDVELRCDPISGHTALYWYRQSLGQGLEFLIYFQGNSAPDKSGLPSDRFSAERTGGSVSTLTIQRTQQEDSAVYLCASSLASPSGNTIYFGEGSWLTVV.

This clone was detected a few times. The chain is built from TRBV25-1 and TRBJ2-7, with D hard to call. Trimming pared 6 bases from V and 2 bases from J, leaving 5 bases between. Germline CDR1 is MGHDK and CDR2 is SYGVNS. This CDR3 comprises 11 residues. CDR3: CASSPAYEQYF. The CDR3 bases are TGTGCCAGCAGCCCCGCCTACGAGCAGTACTTC.